The subject of this entry is one T cell receptor (beta chain). What antigen it recognizes has not been identified. The record has no base qualities; no much larger clone is one base away. The data derive from a study of STAT5B mutations in CD4+ large granular lymphocyte leukemia (dated 2022 in TCRdb). About the investigation overall: Among the healthy controls, the CDR3 'QG' motif was associated with a particular HLA allele. TCRbeta repertoires of CD4+ T-cell large granular lymphocyte leukemia patients were compared with those of healthy blood donors. The purity of purified fractions was confirmed by flow cytometry on FACSCanto II or FACSVerse to exceed 95% among lymphocytes.

The germline V end is reduced by 1 base and the J end by 0 bases; junction bases left unmatched: 3. The cysteine opens and the phenylalanine closes a CDR3 of 18 amino acids. The DNA shown is the 54-base CDR3, in frame from base 1. The germline V gene specifies MGHRA as CDR1 and YSYEKL as CDR2. The healthy control group was made up of 40 or so blood donors, and the Finnish Red Cross blood service supplied their buffy coats. All TCR-sequenced material derived from peripheral blood: patient blood samples and healthy donor buffy coats. Peripheral blood mononuclear cells were isolated by Ficoll-Hypaque gradient centrifugation. CD4+ cells were magnetically purified from the buffy coats of healthy controls. The Gentra Puregene Cell and Tissue kit was used for genomic DNA extraction, and quantification was performed on a Qubit 2.0 fluorometer. The immunoSEQ assay at survey resolution was applied to genomic DNA for sequencing of TCRbeta rearrangements. The study's own analysis went as follows. A lowest detectable productive clonotype frequency of 2.59 x 10-5 was observed in the TCR sequencing data. Only productive TCRbeta rearrangements, defined as complete and in-frame sequences, were included in the analyses. Sample clonality was computed as Simpson clonality in the immunoSEQ Analyzer version 3.0. Clones were categorized by frequency as very rare, small, medium, large (1-20%) or hyperexpanded (>20%). Generation probabilities were estimated with OLGA 1.2.3, V-gene circos plots were made with VDJtools, specificities were searched in VDJdb, and CDR3 motifs were identified with GLIPH. TCRdb's version of the immuneACCESS table is confined to in-frame rearrangements and falls short of the full clone set. An unresolved V gene accounts for under half of the shortfall where checked; the remainder is of unknown origin. D and trimming were read from the DNA, whereas the V and J calls and clone size are those reported in that table. For this sample the table gives some 34,000 clones, of which approximately 81% were detected only once. Jointly, the top ten make up around 0.27% of the sample.

The investigation overall reported the following: Greater clonality appeared to be present in CD4-sorted patient repertoires than in healthy CD4+ repertoires, and the difference was retained after the putative leukemic clones were removed. The data were not HLA-matched, and the higher clonality in CD4+ T-LGLL than in CD8+ T-LGLL could be due to the relatively small sample size. Each patient's main leukemic clonotypes were private, but roughly a quarter of these clonotypes showed up at low frequency in the non-leukemic repertoires of other patients. Enrichment of TRBV06-family usage was observed among the top patient clones (8/27) relative to healthy controls (2/35).

The rearrangement combines TRBV4-1 with TRBJ2-2, with 12 junctional bases fitting TRBD2. The sample consisted of CD4+ T cells from blood buffy coats. The clonotype was recovered from a human donor in good health. Read as DNA, the sequence is TGCGCCAGCAGCCAAGTACTAGCGGGAGGCGCGAACACCGGGGAGCTGTTTTTT. Translation gives CASSQVLAGGANTGELFF.